These 4 T cell receptor beta chains were all obtained from the same sample, sequenced in a study of control samples from healthy donors and cancer patients. Only in-frame clones appear in the TCRdb table, and some are missing; sequencing was by immunoSEQ multiplex PCR. The repertoire includes 150,000 or so clones, 80% to 95% of them detected once, and 4.5% to 7% sits in the top ten. The sequencing sample was made of blood. Receptors were obtained from a man aged 18 to 29 in good health.

The chain carries TRBV6-5 and TRBJ2-1, with 8 bases that match TRBD1. The CDR3 totals 13 residues. The junction had 11 bases not matched to a gene; V was cut back by 10 bases and J by 9 bases. Germline CDR1 MNHEY, CDR2 SVGAGI. The CDR3 DNA reads as TGTGCCACTTTCGGCAGGGGGCTTAGTGAGCAGTTCTTC. Protein: CATFGRGLSEQFF.

The chain combines TRBV7-9 with TRBJ2-1; tentative D call: TRBD2 (6 bases). This CDR3 has 19 amino acids. V gave up 2 bases and J gave up 8 bases, with 28 bases separating them. In germline, CDR1 is SEHNR, CDR2 FQNEAQ (reference sequence). The CDR3: CASSLRPSGDIQYIHEQFF. CDR3 nucleotide sequence: TGTGCCAGCAGCTTAAGGCCCTCGGGGGATATCCAATATATACATGAGCAGTTCTTC.

This chain connects TRBV25-1 to TRBJ1-6; D is perhaps TRBD1 (5 bases). This CDR3 region has 15 residues. Germline V gene data show CDR1 as MGHDK and CDR2 as SYGVNS. Trimming removed 7 bases at V and 7 bases at J, with 17 bases between. The CDR3 sequence: CASTATGHGNSPLHF. CDR3 bases: TGTGCCAGCACTGCAACAGGTCACGGAAATTCACCCCTCCACTTT.

V and J are TRBV5-1 and TRBJ1-1, with 7 bases that match TRBD1. V lost 4 bases and J lost 8; bases outside the gene matches: 8. The CDR3 extends over 13 amino acids. Germline assignment: CDR1 SGHRS and CDR2 YFSETQ. The CDR3, as DNA: TGCGCCAGCAGCGCGGGGACAGCCAGAGAAGCTTTCTTT. Protein: CASSAGTAREAFF.